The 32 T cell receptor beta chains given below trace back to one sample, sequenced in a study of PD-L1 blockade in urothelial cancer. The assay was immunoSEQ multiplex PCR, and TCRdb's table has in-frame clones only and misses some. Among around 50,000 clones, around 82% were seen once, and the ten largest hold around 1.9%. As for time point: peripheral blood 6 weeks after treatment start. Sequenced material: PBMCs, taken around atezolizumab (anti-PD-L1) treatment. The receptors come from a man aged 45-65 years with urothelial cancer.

CDR3: CASRQTSGSRETQYF. In DNA, the CDR3 is TGTGCCAGTAGACAGACTAGCGGGAGTCGGGAGACCCAGTACTTC. The rearrangement uses TRBV19 and TRBJ2-5; 12 positions agree with TRBD2. Germline V gene lookup returns CDR1 LNHDA and CDR2 SQIVND (reference sequence). This CDR3 contains 15 residues. V trimming: 6 bases; J trimming: 5 bases; junction bases outside the gene matches: 7. Full variable domain (outside the CDR3, taken from reference TRBV19 and TRBJ2-5): DGGITQSPKYLFRKEGQNVTLSCEQNLNHDAMYWYRQDPGQGLRLIYYSQIVNDFQKGDIAEGYSVSREKKESFPLTVTSAQKNPTAFYLCASRQTSGSRETQYFGPGTRLLVL.

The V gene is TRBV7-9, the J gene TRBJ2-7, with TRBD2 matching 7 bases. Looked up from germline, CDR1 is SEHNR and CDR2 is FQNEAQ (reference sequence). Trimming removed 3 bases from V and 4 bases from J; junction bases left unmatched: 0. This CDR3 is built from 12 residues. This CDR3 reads CASSLREYEQYF. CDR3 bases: TGTGCCAGCAGCTTGCGGGAGTACGAGCAGTACTTC.

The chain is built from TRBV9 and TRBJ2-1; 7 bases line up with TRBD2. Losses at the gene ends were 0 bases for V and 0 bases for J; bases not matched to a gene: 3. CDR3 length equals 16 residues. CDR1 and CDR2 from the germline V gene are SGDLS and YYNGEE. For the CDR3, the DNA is TGTGCCAGCAGCGTAGGTGGCGGGAGCTCCTACAATGAGCAGTTCTTC. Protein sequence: CASSVGGGSSYNEQFF.

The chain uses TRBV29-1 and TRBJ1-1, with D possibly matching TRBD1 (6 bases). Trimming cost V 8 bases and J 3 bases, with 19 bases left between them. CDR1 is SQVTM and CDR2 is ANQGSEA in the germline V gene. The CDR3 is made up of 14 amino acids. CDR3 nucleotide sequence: TGCAGCCACGGGGGGGCAGGGAGGGACACTGAAGCTTTCTTT. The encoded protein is CSHGGAGRDTEAFF.

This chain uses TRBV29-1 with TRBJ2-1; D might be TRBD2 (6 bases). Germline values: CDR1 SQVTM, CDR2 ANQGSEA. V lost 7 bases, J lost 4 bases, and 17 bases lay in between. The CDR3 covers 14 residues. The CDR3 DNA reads TGCAGCGCCGAGGGTGGGGGGAGGTACAATGAGCAGTTCTTC. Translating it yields CSAEGGGRYNEQFF.

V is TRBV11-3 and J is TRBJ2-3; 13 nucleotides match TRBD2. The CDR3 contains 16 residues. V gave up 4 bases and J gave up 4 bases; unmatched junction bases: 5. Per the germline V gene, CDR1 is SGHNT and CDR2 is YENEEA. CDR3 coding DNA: TGTGCCAGCAGCTGGACTAGCGGGAGTAGGGCAGATACGCAGTATTTT. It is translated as CASSWTSGSRADTQYF.

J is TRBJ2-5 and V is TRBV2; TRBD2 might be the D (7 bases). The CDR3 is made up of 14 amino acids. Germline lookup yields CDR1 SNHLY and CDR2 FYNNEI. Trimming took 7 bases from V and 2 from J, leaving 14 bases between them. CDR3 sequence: CASNPGGWQETQYF. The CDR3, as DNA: TGTGCCAGCAATCCGGGGGGCTGGCAAGAGACCCAGTACTTC.

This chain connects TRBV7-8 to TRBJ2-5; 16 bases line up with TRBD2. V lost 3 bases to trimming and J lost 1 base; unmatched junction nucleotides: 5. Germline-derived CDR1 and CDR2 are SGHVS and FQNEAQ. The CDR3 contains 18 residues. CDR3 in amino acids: CASSFAGLAGGLQETQYF. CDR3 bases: TGTGCCAGCAGCTTTGCGGGACTAGCGGGAGGGCTCCAAGAGACCCAGTACTTC.

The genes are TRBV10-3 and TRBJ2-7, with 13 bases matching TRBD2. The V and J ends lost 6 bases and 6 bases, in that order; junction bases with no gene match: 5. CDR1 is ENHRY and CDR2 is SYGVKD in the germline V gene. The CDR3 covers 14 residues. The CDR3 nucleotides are TGTGCCATCAGGACTAGCGGGAGGAACTCCGAGCAGTACTTC. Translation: CAIRTSGRNSEQYF.

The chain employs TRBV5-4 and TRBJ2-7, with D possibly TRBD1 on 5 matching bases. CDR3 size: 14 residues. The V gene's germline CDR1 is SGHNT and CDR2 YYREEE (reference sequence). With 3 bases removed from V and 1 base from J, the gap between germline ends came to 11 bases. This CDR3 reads CASSWAGASYEQYF. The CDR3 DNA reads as TGTGCCAGCAGCTGGGCTGGGGCTTCCTACGAGCAGTACTTC.

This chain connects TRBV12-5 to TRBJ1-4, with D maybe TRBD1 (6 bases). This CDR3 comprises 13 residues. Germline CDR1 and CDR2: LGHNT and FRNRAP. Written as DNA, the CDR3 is TGTGCCAGCCGTGGCCGGGACACCGAAAAACTGTTTTTT. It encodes CASRGRDTEKLFF.

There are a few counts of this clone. The CDR3 DNA sequence: TGTGCCAGCAGCTTAGCACTAGACTTCCAAGAGACCCAGTACTTC. Its protein product is CASSLALDFQETQYF. The V call is TRBV7-9, the J call TRBJ2-5, with D perhaps matching TRBD2 (5 bases). V lost 0 bases, J lost 1 base, and 9 bases lay in between. The CDR3 length is 15 residues. The germline CDR1 and CDR2 sequences are SEHNR and FQNEAQ (reference sequence).

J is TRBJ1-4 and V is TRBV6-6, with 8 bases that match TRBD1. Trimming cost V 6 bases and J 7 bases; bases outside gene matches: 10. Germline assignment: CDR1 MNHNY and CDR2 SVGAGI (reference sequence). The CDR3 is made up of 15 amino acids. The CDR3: CASSPTPDRAEKLFF. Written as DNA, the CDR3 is TGTGCCAGCAGCCCCACCCCGGACAGGGCTGAAAAACTGTTTTTT.

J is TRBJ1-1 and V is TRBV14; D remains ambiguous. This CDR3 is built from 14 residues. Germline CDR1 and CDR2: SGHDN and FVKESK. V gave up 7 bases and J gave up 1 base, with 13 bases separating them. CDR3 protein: CASNEGSPNTEAFF. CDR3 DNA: TGTGCCAGCAACGAGGGCTCTCCGAACACTGAAGCTTTCTTT.

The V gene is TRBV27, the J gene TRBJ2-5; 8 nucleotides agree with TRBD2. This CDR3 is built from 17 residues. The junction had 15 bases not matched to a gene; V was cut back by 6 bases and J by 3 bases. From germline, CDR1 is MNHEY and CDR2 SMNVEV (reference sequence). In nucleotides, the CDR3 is TGTGCCAGCAGCGAGGCCCCTTACATAGCGGGGAAAGAGACCCAGTACTTC. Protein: CASSEAPYIAGKETQYF.

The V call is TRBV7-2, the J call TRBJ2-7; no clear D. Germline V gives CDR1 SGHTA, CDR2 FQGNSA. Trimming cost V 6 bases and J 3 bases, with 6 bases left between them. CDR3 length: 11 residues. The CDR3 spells CASSRGYEQYF. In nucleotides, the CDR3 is TGTGCCAGCAGTCGAGGCTACGAGCAGTACTTC.

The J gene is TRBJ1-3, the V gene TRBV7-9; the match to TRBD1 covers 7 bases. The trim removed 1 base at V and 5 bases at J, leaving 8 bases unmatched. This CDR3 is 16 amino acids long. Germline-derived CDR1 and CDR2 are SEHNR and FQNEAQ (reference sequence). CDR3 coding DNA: TGTGCCAGCAGCTTAGGGGGGACAGACAGGCGAAACACCATATATTTT. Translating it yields CASSLGGTDRRNTIYF.

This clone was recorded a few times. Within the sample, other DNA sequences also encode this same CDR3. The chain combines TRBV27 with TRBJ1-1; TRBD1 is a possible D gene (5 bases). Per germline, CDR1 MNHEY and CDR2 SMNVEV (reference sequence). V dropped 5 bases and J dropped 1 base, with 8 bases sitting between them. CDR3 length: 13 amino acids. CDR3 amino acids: CASSIQGNTEAFF. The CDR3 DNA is TGTGCCAGCAGTATCCAGGGGAACACTGAAGCTTTCTTT.

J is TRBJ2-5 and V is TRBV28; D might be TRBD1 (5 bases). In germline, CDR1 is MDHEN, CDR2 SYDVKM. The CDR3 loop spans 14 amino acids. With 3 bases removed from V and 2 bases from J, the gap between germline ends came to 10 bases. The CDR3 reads CASSFPDRQETQYF. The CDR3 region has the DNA TGTGCCAGCAGTTTCCCCGACAGACAAGAGACCCAGTACTTC.

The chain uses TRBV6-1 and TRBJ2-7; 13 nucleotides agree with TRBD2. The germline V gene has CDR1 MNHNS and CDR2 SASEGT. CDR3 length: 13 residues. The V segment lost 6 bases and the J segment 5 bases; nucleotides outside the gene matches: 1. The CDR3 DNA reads TGTGCCAGCAGGGGACTAGCGGGGAACGAGCAGTACTTC. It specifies CASRGLAGNEQYF.

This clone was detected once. This chain's CDR3 is CASSRTSGSFDEQYF. The CDR3 DNA sequence: TGTGCCAGTAGTCGGACTAGCGGGAGTTTCGACGAGCAGTACTTC. The chain is built from TRBV19 and TRBJ2-7, with 13 bases fitting TRBD2. The V and J ends lost 5 bases and 5 bases, in that order; junction bases with no gene match: 6. Germline lookup yields CDR1 LNHDA and CDR2 SQIVND (reference sequence). This CDR3 spans 15 amino acids. The full variable domain, its missing parts supplied by reference TRBV19 and TRBJ2-7, is DGGITQSPKYLFRKEGQNVTLSCEQNLNHDAMYWYRQDPGQGLRLIYYSQIVNDFQKGDIAEGYSVSREKKESFPLTVTSAQKNPTAFYLCASSRTSGSFDEQYFGPGTRLTVT.

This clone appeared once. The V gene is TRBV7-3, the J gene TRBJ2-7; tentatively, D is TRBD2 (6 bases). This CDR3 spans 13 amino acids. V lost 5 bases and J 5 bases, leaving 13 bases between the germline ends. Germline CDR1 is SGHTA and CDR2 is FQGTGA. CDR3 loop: CASSRNGGDEQYF. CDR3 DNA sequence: TGTGCCAGCAGCCGAAACGGAGGGGACGAGCAGTACTTC.

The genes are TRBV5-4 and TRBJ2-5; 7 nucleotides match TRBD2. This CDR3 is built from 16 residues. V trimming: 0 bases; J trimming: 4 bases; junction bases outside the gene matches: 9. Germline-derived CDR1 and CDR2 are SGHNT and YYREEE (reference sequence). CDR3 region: CASSLGAGTMTETQYF. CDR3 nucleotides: TGTGCCAGCAGCTTGGGGGCCGGGACTATGACAGAGACCCAGTACTTC.

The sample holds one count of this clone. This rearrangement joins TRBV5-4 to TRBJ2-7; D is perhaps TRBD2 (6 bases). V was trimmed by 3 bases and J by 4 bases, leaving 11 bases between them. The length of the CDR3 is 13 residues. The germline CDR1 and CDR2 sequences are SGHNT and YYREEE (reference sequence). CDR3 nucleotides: TGTGCCAGCAGCTGGGGGGACTCTTACGAGCAGTACTTC. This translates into CASSWGDSYEQYF. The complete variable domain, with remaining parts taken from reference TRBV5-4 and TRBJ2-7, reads ETGVTQSPTHLIKTRGQQVTLRCSSQSGHNTVSWYQQALGQGPQFIFQYYREEENGRGNFPPRFSGLQFPNYSSELNVNALELDDSALYLCASSWGDSYEQYFGPGTRLTVT.

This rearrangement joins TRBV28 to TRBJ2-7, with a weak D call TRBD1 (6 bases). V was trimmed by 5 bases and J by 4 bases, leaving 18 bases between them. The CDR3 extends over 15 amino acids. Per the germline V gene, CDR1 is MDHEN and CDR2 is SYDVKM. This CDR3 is CASSPHYGGGYEQYF. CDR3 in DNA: TGTGCCAGCAGTCCCCATTATGGGGGCGGGTACGAGCAGTACTTC.

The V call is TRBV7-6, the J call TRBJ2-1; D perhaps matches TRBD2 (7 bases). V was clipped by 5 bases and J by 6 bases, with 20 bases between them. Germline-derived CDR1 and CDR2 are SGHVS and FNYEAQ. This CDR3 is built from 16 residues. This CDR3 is CASSPPRGASSNEQFF. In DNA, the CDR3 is TGTGCCAGCAGCCCCCCTCGGGGGGCAAGTTCCAATGAGCAGTTCTTC.

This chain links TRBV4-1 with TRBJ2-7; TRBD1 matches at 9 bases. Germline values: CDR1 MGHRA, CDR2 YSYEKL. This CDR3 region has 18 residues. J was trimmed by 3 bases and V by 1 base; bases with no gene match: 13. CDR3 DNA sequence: TGCGCCAGCAGCCAAGTTACTTTCCGGACAGGGGTCATCTACGAGCAGTACTTC. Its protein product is CASSQVTFRTGVIYEQYF.

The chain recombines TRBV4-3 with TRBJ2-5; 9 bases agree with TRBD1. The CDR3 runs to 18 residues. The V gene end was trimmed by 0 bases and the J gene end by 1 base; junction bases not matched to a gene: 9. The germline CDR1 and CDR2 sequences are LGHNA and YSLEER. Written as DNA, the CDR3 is TGCGCCAGCAGCCAAGAACTAGCCGGGACAGGGATCCAAGAGACCCAGTACTTC. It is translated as CASSQELAGTGIQETQYF.

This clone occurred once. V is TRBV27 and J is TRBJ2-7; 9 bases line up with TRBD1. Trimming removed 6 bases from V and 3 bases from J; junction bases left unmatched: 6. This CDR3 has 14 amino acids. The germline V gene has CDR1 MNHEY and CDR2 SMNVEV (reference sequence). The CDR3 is CASSPGTGHYEQYF. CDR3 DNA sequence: TGTGCCAGCAGCCCGGGGACAGGGCACTACGAGCAGTACTTC.

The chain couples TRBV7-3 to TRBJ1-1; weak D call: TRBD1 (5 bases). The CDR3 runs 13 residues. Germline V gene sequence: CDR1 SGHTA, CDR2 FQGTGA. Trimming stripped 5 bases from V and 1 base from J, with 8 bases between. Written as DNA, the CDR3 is TGTGCCAGCAGCATACAGGAGAACACTGAAGCTTTCTTT. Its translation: CASSIQENTEAFF.

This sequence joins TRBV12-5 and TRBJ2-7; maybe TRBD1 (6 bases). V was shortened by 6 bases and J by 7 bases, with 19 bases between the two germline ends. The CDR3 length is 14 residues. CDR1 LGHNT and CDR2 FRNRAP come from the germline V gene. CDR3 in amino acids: CASGGTLMRGEQYF. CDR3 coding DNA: TGTGCTAGTGGAGGGACACTCATGAGGGGGGAGCAGTACTTC.

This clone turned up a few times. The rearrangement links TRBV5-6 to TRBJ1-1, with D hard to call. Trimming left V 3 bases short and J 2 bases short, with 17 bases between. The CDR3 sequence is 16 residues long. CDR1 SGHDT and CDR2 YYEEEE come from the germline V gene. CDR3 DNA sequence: TGTGCCAGCAGCTCCCTGGTTTGGTCAACAAACACTGAAGCTTTCTTT. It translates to CASSSLVWSTNTEAFF.